What follows are 30 T cell receptor beta chains derived from one specimen sequenced in a study of a mutant IDH1 vaccine in newly diagnosed glioma. Specified time point: week 47, end of study. In every dose of vaccine, 300 ug of mutant IDH1 20-mer peptide was given alongside topical imiquimod. The method was immunoSEQ multiplex PCR; TCRdb's version includes in-frame clones alone and lacks a portion of them. The sample carries tens of thousands of clones, approximately 80% recorded once. Their antigens are not known. Source: PBMCs, taken from a glioma patient whose treatment included an IDH1 peptide vaccine. The receptors were gathered from a man in his forties with glioma.

The rearrangement links TRBV7-2 to TRBJ2-1, with 10 bases fitting TRBD1. The CDR3 sequence is 15 residues long. V was clipped by 5 bases and J by 8 bases; unmatched bases: 9. Germline V gene data show CDR1 as SGHTA and CDR2 as FQGNSA. CDR3 region: CASSRRTGGFDEQFF. CDR3 DNA sequence: TGTGCCAGCAGCCGGAGGACAGGGGGTTTCGATGAGCAGTTCTTC. The variable domain in full, with the rest retrieved from reference TRBV7-2 and TRBJ2-1, is GAGVSQSPSNKVTEKGKDVELRCDPISGHTALYWYRQSLGQGLEFLIYFQGNSAPDKSGLPSDRFSAERTGGSVSTLTIQRTQQEDSAVYLCASSRRTGGFDEQFFGPGTRLTVL.

The rearrangement joins TRBV19 to TRBJ1-2; a weak D match, TRBD1 (5 bases). Trimming stripped 6 bases from V and 10 bases from J, with 18 bases between. Germline V CDR1 and CDR2: LNHDA, SQIVND (reference sequence). CDR3 length: 13 amino acids. This CDR3 is CASRPRGKLVYTF. The CDR3 DNA is TGTGCCAGTAGGCCCCGGGGGAAATTGGTCTACACCTTC. The full variable domain, completed using reference TRBV19 and TRBJ1-2, is DGGITQSPKYLFRKEGQNVTLSCEQNLNHDAMYWYRQDPGQGLRLIYYSQIVNDFQKGDIAEGYSVSREKKESFPLTVTSAQKNPTAFYLCASRPRGKLVYTFGSGTRLTVV.

The chain is built from TRBV18 and TRBJ2-7; 8 bases line up with TRBD1. V shed 4 bases, J shed 6 bases, and the junction held 8 bases outside the gene matches. The CDR3 has 14 amino acids. From germline, CDR1 is KGHSH and CDR2 LQKENI. The CDR3 nucleotides are TGTGCCAGCTCACGACAGGGGTACGACGGCGAGCAGTACTTC. Translated: CASSRQGYDGEQYF.

The chain couples TRBV9 to TRBJ2-7; 8 nucleotides align to TRBD2. The V gene end was trimmed by 4 bases and the J gene end by 3 bases; junction bases not matched to a gene: 6. The CDR3 is 14 residues long. Looked up from germline, CDR1 is SGDLS and CDR2 is YYNGEE. CDR3 DNA: TGTGCCAGCAGCCCTCCCAGCGGGAGCTACGAGCAGTACTTC. Amino acids: CASSPPSGSYEQYF.

Comments on this clone: Relative to the germline gene, one junction end is altered; a read error may explain this. This sequence joins TRBV7-7 and TRBJ2-3; 11 positions match TRBD2. This CDR3 is built from 14 residues. Germline V gene lookup returns CDR1 SSHAT and CDR2 FNYEAQ (reference sequence). The chain's CDR3 is CASSPGLAEDTQYF. The CDR3 nucleotides are TGTGCTAGCAGCCCGGGACTAGCGGAGGATACGCAGTATTTT.

The rearrangement uses TRBV6-5 and TRBJ2-7; 9 nucleotides align to TRBD2. V lost 0 bases and J lost 5; bases outside the gene matches: 8. Germline CDR1 and CDR2: MNHEY and SVGAGI. The length of the CDR3 is 16 residues. CDR3 amino acids: CASSYSRLAGPHEQYF. CDR3 nucleotide sequence: TGTGCCAGCAGTTACTCGCGTCTAGCGGGGCCCCACGAGCAGTACTTC.

The chain carries TRBV28 and TRBJ2-5; TRBD2 matches at 10 bases. The germline V gene has CDR1 MDHEN and CDR2 SYDVKM. This CDR3 spans 14 amino acids. Losses at the gene ends were 2 bases for V and 9 bases for J; bases not matched to a gene: 6. The CDR3 here is CASSLLAGESPQYF. The CDR3 region has the DNA TGTGCCAGCAGTTTACTAGCGGGAGAAAGTCCCCAGTACTTC.

The V gene is TRBV7-2, the J gene TRBJ1-3, with D unresolved. Per germline, CDR1 SGHTA and CDR2 FQGNSA. V was cut by 2 bases and J by 3 bases, with 8 bases left in between. This CDR3 has 14 amino acids. The CDR3 spells CASSLSVFGNTIYF. The DNA for the CDR3 is TGTGCCAGCAGCTTATCCGTTTTTGGAAACACCATATATTTT.

This clone was seen once. The chain links TRBV4-3 to TRBJ2-5, with D unresolved. The DNA matches TRBJ2-7 better at its end, which makes the J call doubtful. The CDR3 sequence is 13 residues long. Germline V lookup: CDR1 LGHNA, CDR2 YSLEER. The CDR3 DNA sequence: TGCGCCAGCAGCCAAGACGGAGCCTACGAGCAGTACTTC. Its protein is CASSQDGAYEQYF.

In DNA form, the CDR3 reads TGTGCCAGCAGCCAACAGGGGGGGGGTGAAAAACTGTTTTTT. Translated, it gives CASSQQGGGEKLFF. V gene TRBV6-5 combines with J gene TRBJ1-4, with 8 bases matching TRBD1. The CDR3 has 14 residues. The J segment lost 7 bases and the V segment lost 6 bases, leaving 7 bases of the junction unmatched. Germline loops: CDR1 MNHEY, CDR2 SVGAGI.

The chain combines TRBV6-4 with TRBJ2-1; 9 bases map to TRBD2. The CDR3 has 14 amino acids. The V gene's germline CDR1 is MRHNA and CDR2 SNTAGT. The V segment lost 6 bases and the J segment 8 bases; nucleotides outside the gene matches: 8. In nucleotides, the CDR3 is TGTGCCAGCAGCGGACTAGCGTTTAGAGATGAGCAGTTCTTC. As protein: CASSGLAFRDEQFF.

Regarding this clone: The junction departs from germline at one end; a sequencing error may be responsible. J is TRBJ1-1 and V is TRBV18; a possible D gene is TRBD1 (6 bases). The CDR3 runs 17 residues. Germline V CDR1 and CDR2: KGHSH, LQKENI. CDR3 sequence reads: CVSSPLPEGDGGTEAFF. CDR3 coding DNA: TGTGTCAGCTCACCACTCCCCGAGGGGGACGGAGGCACTGAAGCTTTCTTT.

The chain uses TRBV27 and TRBJ2-3; 9 nucleotides line up with TRBD2. With V trimmed by 8 bases and J by 0 bases, 9 bases remained unmatched. The CDR3 is 16 amino acids. The V gene's germline CDR1 is MNHEY and CDR2 SMNVEV (reference sequence). The CDR3 is CASEASGISSTDTQYF. DNA of the CDR3: TGTGCCAGCGAGGCTAGCGGGATCTCTAGCACAGATACGCAGTATTTT.

The chain has TRBV6-6 and TRBJ1-5; D possibly corresponds to TRBD1 (5 bases). The CDR3 runs 14 residues. Germline CDR1 MNHNY, CDR2 SVGAGI (reference sequence). With 6 bases removed from V and 3 bases from J, the gap between germline ends came to 12 bases. The CDR3, as DNA: TGTGCCAGCAGAAGCCGGGACTTCAATCAGCCCCAGCATTTT. Translated: CASRSRDFNQPQHF.

The genes are TRBV2 and TRBJ1-2; TRBD1 agrees at 7 bases. This CDR3 contains 15 residues. Germline V gene data show CDR1 as SNHLY and CDR2 as FYNNEI. The V segment lost 0 bases and the J segment 2 bases; nucleotides outside the gene matches: 3. CDR3 sequence (DNA): TGTGCCAGCAGTGAAGCCCGGACAGGAAACTATGGCTACACCTTC. Translation: CASSEARTGNYGYTF.

This clone was observed once. The chain carries TRBV4-1 and TRBJ2-5, with unresolved D. The CDR3 totals 16 residues. The ends were cut back, 3 bases at V and 0 bases at J, with 14 bases in the middle. CDR1 is MGHRA, CDR2 YSYEKL, per germline. The CDR3 nucleotides read TGCGCCAGCAGCCAGAGCATCGACAAGAACCAAGAGACCCAGTACTTC. It encodes CASSQSIDKNQETQYF.

A note on this clone: The same CDR3 is also encoded by other DNA sequences in this sample. The chain employs TRBV18 and TRBJ1-2; unclear D gene. The germline gives CDR1 KGHSH, CDR2 LQKENI. The ends were cut back, 3 bases at V and 0 bases at J, with 8 bases in the middle. The CDR3 is made up of 14 amino acids. The CDR3 sequence is CASSPGRSNYGYTF. As DNA, the CDR3 is TGTGCCAGCTCACCTGGCAGATCTAACTATGGCTACACCTTC.

This clone appeared a single time. The chain joins TRBV6-5 to TRBJ2-2; TRBD2 aligns across 14 bases. In germline, CDR1 is MNHEY, CDR2 SVGAGI. CDR3 size: 15 residues. V trimming: 7 bases; J trimming: 6 bases; junction bases outside the gene matches: 4. The CDR3 loop reads CASTGTSGGPGELFF. DNA of the CDR3: TGTGCCAGCACCGGGACTAGCGGGGGCCCCGGGGAGCTGTTTTTT.

The CDR3 reads CASRRQGSRAGELFF. In DNA, the CDR3 is TGTGCCAGCAGAAGACAGGGGTCGAGGGCCGGGGAGCTGTTTTTT. This rearrangement joins TRBV6-5 to TRBJ2-2, with 8 bases that match TRBD1. Germline assignment: CDR1 MNHEY and CDR2 SVGAGI. The J segment lost 6 bases and the V segment lost 6 bases, leaving 9 bases of the junction unmatched. The CDR3 runs 15 residues.

The chain recombines TRBV5-1 with TRBJ1-2; no firm D call. The V end was cut by 4 bases, the J end by 4 bases, with 17 bases between. The CDR3 is made up of 15 amino acids. In germline, CDR1 is SGHRS, CDR2 YFSETQ. CDR3 region: CASSSPFQVGYGYTF. CDR3 bases: TGCGCCAGCAGCAGCCCATTCCAGGTTGGCTATGGCTACACCTTC.

The rearrangement uses TRBV7-2 and TRBJ1-5, with D perhaps matching TRBD1 (6 bases). The V gene lost 4 bases and the J gene lost 0 bases, with 10 bases spanning the gap. Germline assignment: CDR1 SGHTA and CDR2 FQGNSA. The CDR3 covers 15 residues. The CDR3 DNA reads TGTGCCAGCAGCTCACAGGGATATAGCAATCAGCCCCAGCATTTT. It specifies CASSSQGYSNQPQHF.

V gene TRBV15 combines with J gene TRBJ2-1, with 8 bases fitting TRBD2. The CDR3 length is 14 residues. The V gene end was trimmed by 4 bases and the J gene end by 6 bases; junction bases not matched to a gene: 5. Germline CDR1 reads LNHNV; CDR2 reads YYDKDF (reference sequence). The CDR3 sequence: CATSMGLVGNEQFF. Written as DNA, the CDR3 is TGTGCCACCAGCATGGGACTAGTAGGCAATGAGCAGTTCTTC. Looking up the rest from reference TRBV15 and TRBJ2-1 gives the full variable domain: DAMVIQNPRYQVTQFGKPVTLSCSQTLNHNVMYWYQQKSSQAPKLLFHYYDKDFNNEADTPDNFQSRRPNTSFCFLDIRSPGLGDTAMYLCATSMGLVGNEQFFGPGTRLTVL.

This rearrangement joins TRBV19 to TRBJ1-2; no clear D gene. CDR1 and CDR2 (germline): LNHDA, SQIVND (reference sequence). The CDR3 length is 15 residues. V was trimmed by 2 bases and J by 8 bases, leaving 18 bases between them. This CDR3 is CASSITAVGLRGYTF. CDR3 nucleotide sequence: TGTGCCAGTAGTATAACAGCGGTCGGGCTACGGGGCTACACCTTC.

The chain uses TRBV7-2 and TRBJ2-3; TRBD2 agrees at 8 bases. The CDR3 is made up of 17 amino acids. Trimming removed 2 bases from V and 3 bases from J; junction bases left unmatched: 10. Germline V CDR1 and CDR2: SGHTA, FQGNSA. CDR3 loop: CASSLSSAGGLTDTQYF. The CDR3 DNA reads as TGTGCCAGCAGCTTAAGTTCTGCGGGGGGACTTACAGATACGCAGTATTTT.

The chain uses TRBV5-4 and TRBJ2-7; the D gene is possibly TRBD2 (5 bases). This CDR3 comprises 13 residues. V was pared by 4 bases and J by 3 bases, with 11 bases between. Germline V gene sequence: CDR1 SGHNT, CDR2 YYREEE (reference sequence). CDR3 DNA sequence: TGTGCCAGCAGCCTGTTGGGAGACTACGAGCAGTACTTC. Amino acid sequence: CASSLLGDYEQYF.

V is TRBV16 and J is TRBJ2-6; the D call may be TRBD1 or TRBD2 (5 bases each). The CDR3 consists of 15 residues. CDR1 is KGHSY and CDR2 is FQNENV in the germline V gene. V was trimmed by 2 bases and J by 1 base, leaving 6 bases between them. CDR3 loop: CASSQGGSGANVLTF. The CDR3 DNA reads as TGTGCCAGCAGCCAAGGGGGATCTGGGGCCAACGTCCTGACTTTC. Full variable domain (rest looked up from reference TRBV16 and TRBJ2-6): GEEVAQTPKHLVRGEGQKAKLYCAPIKGHSYVFWYQQVLKNEFKFLISFQNENVFDETGMPKERFSAKCLPNSPCSLEIQATKLEDSAVYFCASSQGGSGANVLTFGAGSRLTVL.

V gene TRBV6-5 combines with J gene TRBJ2-1, with unresolved D. Germline values: CDR1 MNHEY, CDR2 SVGAGI. This CDR3 spans 15 amino acids. The V and J ends lost 2 bases and 4 bases respectively, with 12 bases between them. This CDR3 is CASSYVPPLYNEQFF. The CDR3 nucleotides are TGTGCCAGCAGTTACGTACCACCCCTTTACAATGAGCAGTTCTTC.

Turning to this clone: The sample has other DNA sequences that encode this CDR3 too. The chain recombines TRBV5-1 with TRBJ2-3, with D uncertain. CDR1 and CDR2 from the germline V gene are SGHRS and YFSETQ. The CDR3 totals 15 residues. V lost 0 bases, J lost 0 bases, and 8 bases lay in between. The CDR3 nucleotides read TGCGCCAGCAGCTTGGATGGAACTAGCACAGATACGCAGTATTTT. Translated, it gives CASSLDGTSTDTQYF.

V gene TRBV5-1 combines with J gene TRBJ2-3, with 8 bases that match TRBD2. Germline-derived CDR1 and CDR2 are SGHRS and YFSETQ. The CDR3 is 15 residues long. V gave up 5 bases and J gave up 2 bases; unmatched junction bases: 7. The CDR3 sequence: CASRALLADTDTQYF. The CDR3, as DNA: TGCGCCAGCAGAGCCCTACTAGCGGACACAGATACGCAGTATTTT.

CDR3 coding DNA: TGTGCCAGCAGCTTGGAGCCAGGGGATATAGAACTGTTTTTT. Its translation: CASSLEPGDIELFF. This chain joins TRBV5-4 and TRBJ1-4, with D tentatively TRBD1 (6 bases). The CDR3 sequence is 14 residues long. Trimming shortened V by 0 bases and J by 12 bases, and 15 bases separated the two germline ends. Germline lookup yields CDR1 SGHNT and CDR2 YYREEE (reference sequence).